What follows describes a single T cell receptor (beta chain). The antigen remains undetermined. TCRdb re-analysed the 5' RACE reads in MiXCR, keeping a single row per CDR3 protein. The table includes 6,000 to 9,500 distinct CDR3 sequences, 7.5% to 8.5% detected once. This specimen comes from a study of spatial heterogeneity in lung cancer. Overall study context: Consistently, beta-chain sequences turned up in larger numbers than alpha-chain sequences did.

Time point noted: sample taken at primary tumor resection. Frozen PBMC, nontumor lung or tumor provided whole RNA, which was sequenced unsorted. General observations from the study: Within tumors, counts of expanded alpha and beta TCRs tracked tumor mutation counts. Coverage of tumor T cells, an estimated figure, was 6% to 7% for alpha and around 12% for beta chains.

J lost 0 bases, V lost 6 bases, and 17 bases had no gene match. CDR1 is MNHEY, CDR2 SVGAGI, per germline. This CDR3 contains 20 residues. This clonotype was obtained from a male donor with early-stage non-small cell lung cancer. This specimen was lung tumor tissue, taken at surgery. V is TRBV6-5 and J is TRBJ2-6; TRBD1 matches 7 bases. In DNA form, the CDR3 reads TGTGCCAGCAGCTCACAGCCGGGACAGCTTCCACCCTCTGGGGCCAACGTCCTGACTTTC. Protein sequence: CASSSQPGQLPPSGANVLTF.